This entry lists 4 T cell receptor beta chains sequenced from one sample in a study of PD-L1 blockade in urothelial cancer. TCRdb keeps only in-frame clones here, not all; method: immunoSEQ multiplex PCR. The table records tens of thousands of clones, roughly 84% of them present only once. The sample's time point: pretreatment peripheral blood. Here the sequenced sample was PBMCs, taken around atezolizumab (anti-PD-L1) treatment. Receptors were obtained from a woman in her 70s with urothelial cancer.

The table lists this clone with a count of one. The genes are TRBV28 and TRBJ2-3; 11 nucleotides agree with TRBD2. Germline lookup yields CDR1 MDHEN and CDR2 SYDVKM. This CDR3 spans 16 amino acids. Germline trimming cut 3 bases from V and 5 bases from J; bases unmatched to any gene: 7. The CDR3 bases are TGTGCCAGCAGTTTCCCGACTAGCGGGACGAAAGATACGCAGTATTTT. Translating it yields CASSFPTSGTKDTQYF.

CDR3 DNA: TGTGCCAGCAGTGACCGCGGGCGTGGTACCGGGGAGCTGTTTTTT. This codes for CASSDRGRGTGELFF. This chain connects TRBV2 to TRBJ2-2, with D possibly TRBD2 on 5 matching bases. Germline V CDR1 and CDR2: SNHLY, FYNNEI. There are 15 residues in the CDR3. V gave up 3 bases and J gave up 5 bases, with 13 bases separating them.

In DNA, the CDR3 is TGTGCCAGCAGCGTAGATGGCAGGGCCCAGCCCCAGCATTTT. Its translation: CASSVDGRAQPQHF. The rearrangement links TRBV9 to TRBJ1-5, with D possibly matching TRBD1 (5 bases). Trimming left V 0 bases short and J 7 bases short, with 11 bases between. The germline gives CDR1 SGDLS, CDR2 YYNGEE. CDR3 size: 14 residues.

The J gene is TRBJ1-6, the V gene TRBV19; 7 bases match TRBD1. The CDR3 is 14 residues long. Trimming took 3 bases from V and 10 from J; bases not matched to a gene: 6. The V gene's germline CDR1 is LNHDA and CDR2 SQIVND (reference sequence). The CDR3 DNA reads as TGTGCCAGTAGTATCTGGACAGGACAGTCACCCCTCCACTTT. Protein: CASSIWTGQSPLHF. Supplemented by reference TRBV19 and TRBJ1-6, the full variable domain reads DGGITQSPKYLFRKEGQNVTLSCEQNLNHDAMYWYRQDPGQGLRLIYYSQIVNDFQKGDIAEGYSVSREKKESFPLTVTSAQKNPTAFYLCASSIWTGQSPLHFGNGTRLTVT.